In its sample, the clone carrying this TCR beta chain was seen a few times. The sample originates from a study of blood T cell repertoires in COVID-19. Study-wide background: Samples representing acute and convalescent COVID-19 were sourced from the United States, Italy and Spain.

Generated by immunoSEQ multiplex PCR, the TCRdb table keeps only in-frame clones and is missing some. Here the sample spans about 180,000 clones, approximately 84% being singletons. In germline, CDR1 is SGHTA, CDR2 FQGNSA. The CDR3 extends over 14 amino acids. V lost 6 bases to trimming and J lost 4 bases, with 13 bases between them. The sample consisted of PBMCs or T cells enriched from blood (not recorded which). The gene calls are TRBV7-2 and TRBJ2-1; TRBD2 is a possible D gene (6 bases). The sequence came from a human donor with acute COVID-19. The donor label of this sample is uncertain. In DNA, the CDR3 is TGTGCCAGCAGGGCGATCCGGGGGTACAATGAGCAGTTCTTC. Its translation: CASRAIRGYNEQFF.